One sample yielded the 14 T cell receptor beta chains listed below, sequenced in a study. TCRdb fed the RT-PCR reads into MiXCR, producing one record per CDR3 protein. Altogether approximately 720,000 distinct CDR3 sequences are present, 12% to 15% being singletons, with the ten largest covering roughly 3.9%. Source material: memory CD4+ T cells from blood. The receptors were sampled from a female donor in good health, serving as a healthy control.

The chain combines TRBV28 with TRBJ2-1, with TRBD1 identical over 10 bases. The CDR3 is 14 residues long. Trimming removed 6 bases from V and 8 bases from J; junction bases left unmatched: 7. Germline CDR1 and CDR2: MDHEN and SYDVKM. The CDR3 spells CASSSGQGRDEQFF. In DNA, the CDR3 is TGTGCCAGCAGCTCGGGACAGGGGAGGGATGAGCAGTTCTTC. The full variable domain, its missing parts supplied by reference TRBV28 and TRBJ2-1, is DVKVTQSSRYLVKRTGEKVFLECVQDMDHENMFWYRQDPGLGLRLIYFSYDVKMKEKGDIPEGYSVSREKKERFSLILESASTNQTSMYLCASSSGQGRDEQFFGPGTRLTVL.

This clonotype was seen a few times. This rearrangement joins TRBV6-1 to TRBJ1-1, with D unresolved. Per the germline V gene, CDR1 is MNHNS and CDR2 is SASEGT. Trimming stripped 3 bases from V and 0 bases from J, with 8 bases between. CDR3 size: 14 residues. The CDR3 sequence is CASSESNLNTEAFF. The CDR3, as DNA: TGTGCCAGCAGTGAGTCCAATTTGAACACTGAAGCTTTCTTT.

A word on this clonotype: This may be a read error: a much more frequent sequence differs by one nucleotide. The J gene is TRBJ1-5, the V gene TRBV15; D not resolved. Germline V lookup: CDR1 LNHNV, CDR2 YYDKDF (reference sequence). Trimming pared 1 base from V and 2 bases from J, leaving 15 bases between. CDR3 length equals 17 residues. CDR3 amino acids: CATSRGTGMRGNQPQHF. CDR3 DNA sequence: TGTGCCACCAGCAGAGGCACTGGGATGAGGGGCAATCAGCCCCAGCATTTT.

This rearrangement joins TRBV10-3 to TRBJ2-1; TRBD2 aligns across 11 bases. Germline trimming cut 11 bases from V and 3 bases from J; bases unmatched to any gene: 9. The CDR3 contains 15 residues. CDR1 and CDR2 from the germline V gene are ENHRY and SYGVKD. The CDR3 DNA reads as TGTGCCTGGAGTGTACTAGCGGGAGACTACAATGAGCAGTTCTTC. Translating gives CAWSVLAGDYNEQFF.

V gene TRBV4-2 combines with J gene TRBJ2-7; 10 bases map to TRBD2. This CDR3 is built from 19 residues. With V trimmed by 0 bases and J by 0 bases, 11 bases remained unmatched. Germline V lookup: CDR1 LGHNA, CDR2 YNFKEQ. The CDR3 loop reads CASSQDSQREGLNSYEQYF. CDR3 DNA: TGTGCCAGCAGCCAAGATAGTCAGCGGGAGGGCCTTAACTCCTACGAGCAGTACTTC.

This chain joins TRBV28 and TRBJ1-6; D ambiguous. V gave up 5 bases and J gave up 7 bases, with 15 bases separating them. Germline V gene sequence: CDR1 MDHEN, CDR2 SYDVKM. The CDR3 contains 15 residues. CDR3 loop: CASSPRRGWNSPLHF. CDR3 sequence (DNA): TGTGCCAGCAGTCCTCGGCGAGGGTGGAATTCACCCCTCCACTTT. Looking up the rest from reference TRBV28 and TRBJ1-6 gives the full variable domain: DVKVTQSSRYLVKRTGEKVFLECVQDMDHENMFWYRQDPGLGLRLIYFSYDVKMKEKGDIPEGYSVSREKKERFSLILESASTNQTSMYLCASSPRRGWNSPLHFGNGTRLTVT.

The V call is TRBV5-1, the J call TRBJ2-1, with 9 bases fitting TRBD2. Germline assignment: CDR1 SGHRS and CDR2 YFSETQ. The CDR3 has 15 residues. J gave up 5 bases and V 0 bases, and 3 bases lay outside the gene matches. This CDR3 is CASSLGLADDNEQFF. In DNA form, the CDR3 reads TGCGCCAGCAGCTTGGGACTAGCGGACGACAATGAGCAGTTCTTC.

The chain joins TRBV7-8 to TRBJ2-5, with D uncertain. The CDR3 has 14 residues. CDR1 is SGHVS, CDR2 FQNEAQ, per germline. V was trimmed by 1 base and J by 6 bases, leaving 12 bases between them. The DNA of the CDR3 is TGTGCCAGCAGCTTAGACGCCCTTGGCCAGACCCAGTACTTC. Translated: CASSLDALGQTQYF.

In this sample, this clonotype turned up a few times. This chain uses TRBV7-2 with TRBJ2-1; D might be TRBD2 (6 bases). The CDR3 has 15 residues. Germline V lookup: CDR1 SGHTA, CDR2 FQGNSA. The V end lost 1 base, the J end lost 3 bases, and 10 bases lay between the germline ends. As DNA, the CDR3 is TGTGCCAGCAGCTTAGAAGGACTATTCTACAATGAGCAGTTCTTC. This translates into CASSLEGLFYNEQFF.

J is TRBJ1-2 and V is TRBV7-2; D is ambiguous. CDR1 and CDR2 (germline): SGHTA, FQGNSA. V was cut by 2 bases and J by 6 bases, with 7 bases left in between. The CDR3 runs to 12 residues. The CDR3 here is CASSLMSDGYTF. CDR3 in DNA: TGTGCCAGCAGCTTAATGTCCGATGGCTACACCTTC.

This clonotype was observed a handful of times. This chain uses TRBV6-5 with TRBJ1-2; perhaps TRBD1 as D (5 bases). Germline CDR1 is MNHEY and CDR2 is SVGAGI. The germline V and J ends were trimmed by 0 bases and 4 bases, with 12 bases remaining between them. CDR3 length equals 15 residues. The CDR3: CASSYSGPGGYGYTF. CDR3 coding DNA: TGTGCCAGCAGTTACTCAGGCCCGGGGGGCTATGGCTACACCTTC.

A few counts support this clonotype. The CDR3 DNA is TGCAGTGCTAGAGATCCTTTGACGGGCCCAGAAGGCTACACCTTC. Translated: CSARDPLTGPEGYTF. This sequence joins TRBV20-1 and TRBJ1-2; the D is unclear. The germline V gene has CDR1 DFQATT and CDR2 SNEGSKA (reference sequence). This CDR3 contains 15 residues. With 0 bases removed from V and 8 bases from J, the gap between germline ends came to 19 bases.

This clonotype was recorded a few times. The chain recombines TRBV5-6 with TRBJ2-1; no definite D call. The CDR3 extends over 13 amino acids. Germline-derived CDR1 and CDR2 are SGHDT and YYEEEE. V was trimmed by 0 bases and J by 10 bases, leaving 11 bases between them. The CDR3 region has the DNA TGTGCCAGCAGCTTGGTCCGCGGTTGGGAGCAGTTCTTC. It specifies CASSLVRGWEQFF. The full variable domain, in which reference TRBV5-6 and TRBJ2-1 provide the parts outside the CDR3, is DAGVTQSPTHLIKTRGQQVTLRCSPKSGHDTVSWYQQALGQGPQFIFQYYEEEERQRGNFPDRFSGHQFPNYSSELNVNALLLGDSALYLCASSLVRGWEQFFGPGTRLTVL.

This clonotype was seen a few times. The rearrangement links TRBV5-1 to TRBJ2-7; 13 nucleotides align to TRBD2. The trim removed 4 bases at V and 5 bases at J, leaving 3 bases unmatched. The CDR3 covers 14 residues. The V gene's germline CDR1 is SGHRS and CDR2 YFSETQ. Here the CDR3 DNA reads TGCGCCAGCAGCGGGACTAGCGGGACTAACGAGCAGTACTTC. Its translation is CASSGTSGTNEQYF.